This T cell receptor (beta chain) was captured by sequencing in a study of blood T cell repertoires in COVID-19. Germline-derived CDR1 and CDR2 are MDHEN and SYDVKM. The CDR3 consists of 16 residues. Trimming left V 3 bases short and J 0 bases short, with 11 bases between. TCRdb keeps only in-frame clones here, not all; method: immunoSEQ multiplex PCR. The sample carries 220,000 or so clones, 90% recorded once. This clone has just one count. J is TRBJ2-2 and V is TRBV28; possibly TRBD1 for D (5 bases). The sequenced material came from PBMCs or T cells enriched from blood (not recorded which). The TCR was taken from a man aged 30 to 45 who had been exposed to COVID-19. CDR3 in DNA: TGTGCCAGCAGTTTCACAGGCCCCGCGAACACCGGGGAGCTGTTTTTT. It is translated as CASSFTGPANTGELFF. Full variable domain (outside the CDR3, taken from reference TRBV28 and TRBJ2-2): DVKVTQSSRYLVKRTGEKVFLECVQDMDHENMFWYRQDPGLGLRLIYFSYDVKMKEKGDIPEGYSVSREKKERFSLILESASTNQTSMYLCASSFTGPANTGELFFGEGSRLTVL.